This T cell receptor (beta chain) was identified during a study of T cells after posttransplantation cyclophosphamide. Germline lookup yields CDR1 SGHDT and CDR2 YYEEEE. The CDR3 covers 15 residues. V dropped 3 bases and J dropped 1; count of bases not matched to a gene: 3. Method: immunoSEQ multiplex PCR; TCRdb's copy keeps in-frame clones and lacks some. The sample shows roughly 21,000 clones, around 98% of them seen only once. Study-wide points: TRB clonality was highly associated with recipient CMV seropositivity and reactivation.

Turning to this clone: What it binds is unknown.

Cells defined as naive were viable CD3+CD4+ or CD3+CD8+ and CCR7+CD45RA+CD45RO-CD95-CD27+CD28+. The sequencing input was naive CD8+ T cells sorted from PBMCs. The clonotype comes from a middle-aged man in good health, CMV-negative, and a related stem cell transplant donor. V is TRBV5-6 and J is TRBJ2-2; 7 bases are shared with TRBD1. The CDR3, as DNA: TGTGCCAGCAGCTCCTGGGACAGGAACACCGGGGAGCTGTTTTTT. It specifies CASSSWDRNTGELFF.